This T cell receptor (beta chain) was recorded in a study of technical replicates of blood from a few donors. The assay was immunoSEQ multiplex PCR, and TCRdb's table has in-frame clones only and misses some. The data show more than 60,000 clones, 85% to 95% seen once. The CDR3 contains 13 residues. V gave up 0 bases and J gave up 4 bases, with 9 bases separating them. In germline, CDR1 is GTSNPN, CDR2 SVGIG (reference sequence). This sequence originates from a human donor in good health. This chain joins TRBV30 and TRBJ1-1; no clear D. Source material: T cells isolated from PBMCs. DNA of the CDR3: TGTGCCTGGAGTGTACGGAGTGTCACTGAAGCTTTCTTT. It translates to CAWSVRSVTEAFF.